This TCR beta chain was sequenced during a study of blood T cells in healthy people across ages. V lost 4 bases and J 0 bases, leaving 9 bases between the germline ends. The CDR3 has 14 amino acids. CDR1 is SGDLS and CDR2 is YYNGEE in the germline V gene. Of note for this clonotype: Its antigen is undetermined. One base away lies a much larger clone, so this may be a sequencing read error.

Overall study findings and caveats: Per-million-T-cell TCR beta diversity fell roughly linearly with age.

Then a second PCR, running about 6 to 12 cycles, was carried out with a sample-barcoded 5' primer and a J-beta primer mix. TCRdb reprocessed the 5' RACE reads via MiXCR and lists one record per CDR3 protein. In the table there are approximately 850,000 distinct CDR3 sequences, under 55% of which are singletons. The chain has TRBV9 and TRBJ2-3; tentative D call: TRBD1 (5 bases). The sample comprised blood. This TCR was sampled from a man aged 55 to 70 in good health. The CDR3 bases are TGTGCCAGCAGCAAGGGGCCTAGCACAGATACGCAGTATTTT. It encodes CASSKGPSTDTQYF.